The clone carrying this T cell receptor (beta chain) was counted ten times or more. The antigen remains unidentified. MiXCR was run by TCRdb on the 5' RACE reads, yielding one entry per CDR3 protein. The sample includes a few hundred thousand distinct CDR3 sequences, 9% to 10% of them seen just once. CDR3 length: 15 residues. V was clipped by 4 bases and J by 4 bases, with 14 bases between them. Germline V gene lookup returns CDR1 SGHRS and CDR2 YFSETQ. No donor was unhealthy or non-Caucasian. The record originates from a study of identical twins. General study points: In zero-insertion analyses, partial confounding could arise from invariant MAIT and iNKT cells. In cord blood, abundant beta clonotypes had fewer insertions; memory showed no trend.

The same sample was also used in a study of yellow fever vaccine responses in identical twins.

The TCR sequence derives from a woman aged 18-29 years in good health. This rearrangement joins TRBV5-1 to TRBJ2-2; D gene ambiguous. Sequenced input: PBMCs. As DNA, the CDR3 is TGCGCCAGCAGCGGCCAGCTCGGCTCCACCGGGGAGCTGTTTTTT. This translates into CASSGQLGSTGELFF.